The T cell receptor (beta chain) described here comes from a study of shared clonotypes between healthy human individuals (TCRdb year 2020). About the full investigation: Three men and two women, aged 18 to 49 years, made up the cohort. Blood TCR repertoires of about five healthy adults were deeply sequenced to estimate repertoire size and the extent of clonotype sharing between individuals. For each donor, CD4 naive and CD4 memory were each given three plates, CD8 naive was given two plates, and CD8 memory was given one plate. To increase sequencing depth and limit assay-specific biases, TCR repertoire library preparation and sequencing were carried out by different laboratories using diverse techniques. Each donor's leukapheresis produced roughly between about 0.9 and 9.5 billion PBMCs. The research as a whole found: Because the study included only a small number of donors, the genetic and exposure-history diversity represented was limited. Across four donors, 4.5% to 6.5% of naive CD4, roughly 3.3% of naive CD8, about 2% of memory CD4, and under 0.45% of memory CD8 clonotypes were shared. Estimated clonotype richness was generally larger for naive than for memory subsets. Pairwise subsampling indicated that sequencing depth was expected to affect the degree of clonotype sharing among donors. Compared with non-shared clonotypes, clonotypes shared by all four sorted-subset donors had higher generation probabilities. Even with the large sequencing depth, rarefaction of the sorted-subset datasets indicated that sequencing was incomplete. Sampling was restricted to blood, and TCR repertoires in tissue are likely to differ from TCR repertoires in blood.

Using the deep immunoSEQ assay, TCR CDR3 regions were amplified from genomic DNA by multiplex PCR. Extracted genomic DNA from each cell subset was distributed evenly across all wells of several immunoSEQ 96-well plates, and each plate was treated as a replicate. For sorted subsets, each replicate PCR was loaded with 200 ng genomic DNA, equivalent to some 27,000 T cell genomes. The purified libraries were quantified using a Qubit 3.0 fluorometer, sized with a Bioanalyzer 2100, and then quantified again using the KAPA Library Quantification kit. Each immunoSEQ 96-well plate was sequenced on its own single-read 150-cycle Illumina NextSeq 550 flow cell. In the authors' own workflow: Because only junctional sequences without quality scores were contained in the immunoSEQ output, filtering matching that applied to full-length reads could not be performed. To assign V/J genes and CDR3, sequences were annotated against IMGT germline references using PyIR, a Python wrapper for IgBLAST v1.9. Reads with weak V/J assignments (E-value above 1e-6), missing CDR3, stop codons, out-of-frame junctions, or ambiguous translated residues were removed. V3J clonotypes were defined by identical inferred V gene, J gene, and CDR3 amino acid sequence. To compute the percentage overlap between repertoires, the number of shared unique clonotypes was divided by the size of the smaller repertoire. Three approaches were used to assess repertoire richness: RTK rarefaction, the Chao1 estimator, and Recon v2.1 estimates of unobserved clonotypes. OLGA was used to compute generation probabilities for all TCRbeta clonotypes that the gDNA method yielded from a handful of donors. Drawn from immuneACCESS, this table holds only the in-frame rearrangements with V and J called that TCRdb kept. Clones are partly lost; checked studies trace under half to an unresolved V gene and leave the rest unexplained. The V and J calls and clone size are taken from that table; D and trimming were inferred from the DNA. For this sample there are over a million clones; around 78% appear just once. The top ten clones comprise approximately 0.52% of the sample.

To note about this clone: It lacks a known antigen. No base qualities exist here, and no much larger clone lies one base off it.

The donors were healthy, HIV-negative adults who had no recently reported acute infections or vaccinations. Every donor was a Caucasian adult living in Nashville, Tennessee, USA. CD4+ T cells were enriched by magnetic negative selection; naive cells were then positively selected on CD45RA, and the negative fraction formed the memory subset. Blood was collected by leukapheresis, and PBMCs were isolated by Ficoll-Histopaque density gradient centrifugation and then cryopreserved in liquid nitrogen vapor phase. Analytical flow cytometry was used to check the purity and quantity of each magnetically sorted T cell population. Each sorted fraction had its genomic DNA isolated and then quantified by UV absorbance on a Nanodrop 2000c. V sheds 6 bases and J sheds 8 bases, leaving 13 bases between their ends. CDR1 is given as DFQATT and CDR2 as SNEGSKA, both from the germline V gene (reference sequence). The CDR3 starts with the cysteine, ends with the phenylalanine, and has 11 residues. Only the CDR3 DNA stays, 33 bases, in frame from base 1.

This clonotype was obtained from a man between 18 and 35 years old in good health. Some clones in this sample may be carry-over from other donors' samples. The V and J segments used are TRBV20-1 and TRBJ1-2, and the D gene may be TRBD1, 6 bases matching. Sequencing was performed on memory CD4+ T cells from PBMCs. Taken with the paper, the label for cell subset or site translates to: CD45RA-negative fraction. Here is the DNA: TGCAGTGCAGAACAGGGAGGAGGCTACACCTTC. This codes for CSAEQGGGYTF.